This T cell receptor (beta chain) emerged from a study of blood T cell repertoires in COVID-19. Study background: There were acute and convalescent COVID-19 samples, and they came from the United States, Italy and Spain. T cells, B-cell-depleted T cells, or PBMCs provided the cDNA or gDNA that served as material.

V lost 0 bases, J lost 7 bases, and 7 bases stayed unmatched. The CDR3 is 15 residues long. Germline loops: CDR1 SGHKS, CDR2 YYEKEE (reference sequence). Original methodology: The assay estimated nucleated cells by amplifying reference gene primers. Profiled with immunoSEQ multiplex PCR; TCRdb holds only in-frame clones, not every one. The V and J calls and clone size come from that table; D and trimming were worked out from the DNA. The table includes about 200,000 clones, 65% to 90% detected once. Patients in Seattle were enrolled during active infection, then followed longitudinally. This rearrangement joins TRBV5-5 to TRBJ2-1; 7 bases line up with TRBD2. The TCR originated in a woman between 70 and 85 years old with COVID-19, enrolled during active disease. The sequenced sample consisted of peripheral blood. CDR3 protein: CASSLARTRRNEQFF. The CDR3, as DNA: TGTGCCAGCAGCTTGGCCAGGACTAGAAGAAATGAGCAGTTCTTC. Using reference TRBV5-5 and TRBJ2-1 for the parts outside the CDR3, the full variable domain is DAGVTQSPTHLIKTRGQQVTLRCSPISGHKSVSWYQQVLGQGPQFIFQYYEKEERGRGNFPDRFSARQFPNYSSELNVNALLLGDSALYLCASSLARTRRNEQFFGPGTRLTVL.